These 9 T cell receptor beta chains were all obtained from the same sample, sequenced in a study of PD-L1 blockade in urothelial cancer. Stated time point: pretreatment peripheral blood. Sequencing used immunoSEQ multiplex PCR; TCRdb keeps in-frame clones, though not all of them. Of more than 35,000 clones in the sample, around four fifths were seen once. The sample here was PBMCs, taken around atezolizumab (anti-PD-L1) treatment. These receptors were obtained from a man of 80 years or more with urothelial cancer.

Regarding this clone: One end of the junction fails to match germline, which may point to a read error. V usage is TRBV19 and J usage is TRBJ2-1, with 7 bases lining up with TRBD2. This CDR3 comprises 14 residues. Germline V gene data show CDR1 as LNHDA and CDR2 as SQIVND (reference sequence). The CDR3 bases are TGTGCGAGTAGCGGGTTGAGCTCCTACAATGAGCAGTTCTTC. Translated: CASSGLSSYNEQFF.

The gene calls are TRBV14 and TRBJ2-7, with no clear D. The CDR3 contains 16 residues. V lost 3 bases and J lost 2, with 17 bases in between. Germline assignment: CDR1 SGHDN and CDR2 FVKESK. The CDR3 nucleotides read TGTGCCAGCAGCCACGGTCATGGGCAGAGCACCTACGAGCAGTACTTC. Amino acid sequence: CASSHGHGQSTYEQYF.

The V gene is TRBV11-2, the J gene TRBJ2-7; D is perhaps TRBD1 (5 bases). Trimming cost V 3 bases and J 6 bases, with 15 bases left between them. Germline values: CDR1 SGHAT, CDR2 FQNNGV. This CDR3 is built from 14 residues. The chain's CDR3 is CASSFSVGASEQYF. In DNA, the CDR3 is TGTGCCAGCAGCTTCTCAGTTGGGGCCTCCGAGCAGTACTTC. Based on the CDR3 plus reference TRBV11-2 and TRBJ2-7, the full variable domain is EAGVAQSPRYKIIEKRQSVAFWCNPISGHATLYWYQQILGQGPKLLIQFQNNGVVDDSQLPKDRFSAERLKGVDSTLKIQPAKLEDSAVYLCASSFSVGASEQYFGPGTRLTVT.

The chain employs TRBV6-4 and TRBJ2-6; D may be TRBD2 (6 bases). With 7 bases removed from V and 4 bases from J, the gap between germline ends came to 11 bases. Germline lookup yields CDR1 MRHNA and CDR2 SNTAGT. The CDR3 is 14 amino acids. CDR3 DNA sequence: TGTGCCAGCAAAGAGGGACTGGGGGCCAACGTCCTGACTTTC. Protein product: CASKEGLGANVLTF.

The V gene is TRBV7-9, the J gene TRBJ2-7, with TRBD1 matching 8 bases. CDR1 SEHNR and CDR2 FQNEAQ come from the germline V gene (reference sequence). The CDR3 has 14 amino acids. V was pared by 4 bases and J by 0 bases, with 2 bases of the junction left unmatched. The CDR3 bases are TGTGCCAGCAGCTCTCAGGGGGCCTCCTACGAGCAGTACTTC. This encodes CASSSQGASYEQYF.

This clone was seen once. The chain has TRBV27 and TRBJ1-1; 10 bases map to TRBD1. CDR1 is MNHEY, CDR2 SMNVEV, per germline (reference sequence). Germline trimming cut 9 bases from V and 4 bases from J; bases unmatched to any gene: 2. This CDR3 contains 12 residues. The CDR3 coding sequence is TGTGCCAGTGGGACAGGGGTCACTGAAGCTTTCTTT. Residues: CASGTGVTEAFF.

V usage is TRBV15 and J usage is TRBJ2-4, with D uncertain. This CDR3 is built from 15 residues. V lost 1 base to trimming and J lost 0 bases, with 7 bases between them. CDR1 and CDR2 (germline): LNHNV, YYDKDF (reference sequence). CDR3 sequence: CATSRGSGAKNIQYF. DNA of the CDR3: TGTGCCACCAGCAGAGGCTCGGGAGCCAAAAACATTCAGTACTTC.

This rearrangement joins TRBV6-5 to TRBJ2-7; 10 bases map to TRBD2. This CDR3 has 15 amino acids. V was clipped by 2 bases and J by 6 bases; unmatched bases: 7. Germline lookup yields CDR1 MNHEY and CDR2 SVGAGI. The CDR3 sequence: CASSYGGTSVREQYF. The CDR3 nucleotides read TGTGCCAGCAGTTACGGGGGGACTAGCGTACGCGAGCAGTACTTC.

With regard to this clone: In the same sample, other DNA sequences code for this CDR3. CDR3 in amino acids: CASSSRRLAGVRDTQYF. The CDR3 DNA sequence: TGTGCCAGCAGCTCGCGGAGACTAGCGGGAGTCCGGGATACGCAGTATTTT. V and J are TRBV7-8 and TRBJ2-3; 12 bases are a match to TRBD2. The V gene's germline CDR1 is SGHVS and CDR2 FQNEAQ. CDR3 length equals 17 residues. V shed 4 bases and J 6 bases; nucleotides not matched to a gene: 11.